This T cell receptor beta chain was identified during a study of CD4 T cells in relation to SARS-CoV-2 and coronaviruses. In the case of this clone: Its antigen remains unidentified.

Sequencing was performed with immunoSEQ multiplex PCR; in TCRdb, only in-frame clones are kept and a portion is missing. The sample lists about 29,000 clones, about 76% occurring once. Unexposed donor CD4+ T cells date from about 2011-2018, before the COVID-19 pandemic. The cells were cultured for 10 days before CD4+ T cells were isolated. The receptor's source is a human donor in good health. Sequencing input: CD4+ T cells from PBMCs, cultured in vitro.

The chain's CDR3 is CASSLAAQGNNEQYF. CDR3 bases: TGTGCCAGCAGCTTAGCGGCCCAGGGTAACAACGAGCAGTACTTC. The chain carries TRBV7-2 and TRBJ2-7, with D maybe TRBD1 (5 bases). Germline V lookup: CDR1 SGHTA, CDR2 FQGNSA. V was shortened by 0 bases and J by 5 bases, with 14 bases between the two germline ends. This CDR3 comprises 15 residues.